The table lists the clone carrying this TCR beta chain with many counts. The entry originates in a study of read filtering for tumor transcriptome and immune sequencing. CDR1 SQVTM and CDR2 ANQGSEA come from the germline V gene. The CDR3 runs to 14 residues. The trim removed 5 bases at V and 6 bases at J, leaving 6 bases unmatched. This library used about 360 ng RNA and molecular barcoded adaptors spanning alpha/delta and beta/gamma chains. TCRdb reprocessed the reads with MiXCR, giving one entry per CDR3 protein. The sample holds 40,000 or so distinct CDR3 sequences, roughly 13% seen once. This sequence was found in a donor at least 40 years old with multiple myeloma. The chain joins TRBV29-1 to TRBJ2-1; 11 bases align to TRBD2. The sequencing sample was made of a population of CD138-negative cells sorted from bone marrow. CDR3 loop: CSVSPGLAGNEQFF. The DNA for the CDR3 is TGCAGCGTTTCTCCCGGACTAGCGGGCAATGAGCAGTTCTTC.